Presented here are 5 T cell receptor beta chains from one specimen sequenced in a study of OX40 agonist ivuxolimab in advanced cancers. Profiling relied on immunoSEQ multiplex PCR, and the TCRdb table lists in-frame clones only, not all of them. Of 77,000 or so clones in the sample, more than 90% are singletons; the top ten hold roughly 9.7%. Source: CD4+ or CD8+ T cells sorted from blood, taken in a trial of the OX40 agonist ivuxolimab. The receptors come from an adult with an advanced solid tumor such as melanoma, head and neck, liver or kidney cancer.

The chain links TRBV6-1 to TRBJ2-5; tentatively, D is TRBD2 (7 bases). The J call is uncertain, as TRBJ2-7 better fits the DNA end. The CDR3 length is 14 residues. Germline V gene data show CDR1 as MNHNS and CDR2 as SASEGT. For the CDR3, the DNA is TGTGCCAGCAGTGAACCGGGGGGCGGGTACGAGCAGTACTTC. This encodes CASSEPGGGYEQYF.

This clone came up once. The rearrangement joins TRBV13 to TRBJ2-1; 11 bases map to TRBD2. The J segment lost 8 bases and the V segment lost 5 bases, leaving 11 bases of the junction unmatched. Germline V gene data show CDR1 as PRHDT and CDR2 as FYEKMQ (reference sequence). This CDR3 has 16 amino acids. In nucleotides, the CDR3 is TGTGCCAGCAGCACTACTAGCGGGGGTTCCATACATGAGCAGTTCTTC. The encoded protein is CASSTTSGGSIHEQFF. The full variable domain, with the rest looked up from reference TRBV13 and TRBJ2-1, is AAGVIQSPRHLIKEKRETATLKCYPIPRHDTVYWYQQGPGQDPQFLISFYEKMQSDKGSIPDRFSAQQFSDYHSELNMSSLELGDSALYFCASSTTSGGSIHEQFFGPGTRLTVL.

V and J are TRBV6-4 and TRBJ1-1; 8 nucleotides agree with TRBD1. The trim removed 5 bases at V and 3 bases at J, leaving 8 bases unmatched. Germline V gives CDR1 MRHNA, CDR2 SNTAGT. The CDR3 is 15 residues long. The CDR3 DNA is TGTGCCAGCAGTCTCGGGACAGGAGGTGACACTGAAGCTTTCTTT. It encodes CASSLGTGGDTEAFF.

To note about this clone: The germline gene is not matched at one end of the junction; a read error may be the cause. The rearrangement uses TRBV2 and TRBJ2-2; 9 bases line up with TRBD1. The CDR3 is made up of 16 amino acids. CDR1 is SNHLY and CDR2 is FYNNEI in the germline V gene. The chain's CDR3 is CASTETGTGRTGELFF. The CDR3 coding sequence is TGTGCCAGCACTGAAACCGGGACAGGGCGCACCGGGGAGCTGTTTTTT.

The chain links TRBV6-5 to TRBJ1-1; D not resolved. The germline V and J ends were trimmed by 3 bases and 4 bases, with 9 bases remaining between them. This CDR3 is 13 amino acids long. CDR1 MNHEY and CDR2 SVGAGI come from the germline V gene. The CDR3 sequence: CASSYGEGTEAFF. The CDR3 DNA reads TGTGCCAGCAGTTATGGGGAGGGCACTGAAGCTTTCTTT.